The table lists the clone carrying this TCR beta chain with a count of one. Its antigen remains unidentified. Because the CDR3 is missing its conserved closing phenylalanine or tryptophan, this is likely a read error. The record originates from a study of PD-1 blockade in classical Hodgkin lymphoma. Looking at the study overall: Intravenous delivery of nivolumab at 3 mg/kg to patients occurred every 2 weeks.

Repertoires were generated with immunoSEQ multiplex PCR, while TCRdb's copy carries only in-frame clones and drops some. Of roughly 28,000 clones in the sample, roughly 70% were seen once. The CDR3 totals 13 residues. CDR1 SGHTA and CDR2 FQGNSA come from the germline V gene. V dropped 1 base and J dropped 7 bases, with 10 bases sitting between them. All patients relapsed after autologous stem cell transplantation, and brentuximab vedotin exposure varied. Findings and limits, study-wide: Sources of repertoire differences remain undefined, possibly disease activity or prior therapy.

The specimen was peripheral blood mononuclear cells (PBMCs), collected before the second cycle of nivolumab. The clonotype comes from a human donor with classical Hodgkin lymphoma. The rearrangement uses TRBV7-2 and TRBJ1-1; D may be TRBD1 (5 bases). This chain's CDR3 is CASSLVGGLEAFL. The CDR3 DNA follows: TGTGCCAGCAGCTTAGTCGGGGGACTTGAAGCTTTCCTT.